The 4 T cell receptor beta chains given below trace back to one sample, sequenced in a study of CD8+ T cells in alopecia areata. RNA extraction and reverse transcription yielded cDNA as sequencing template. Profiled with immunoSEQ multiplex PCR; TCRdb holds only in-frame clones, not every one. The sample lists about 150,000 clones, 55% occurring once. The specimen sequenced was CD4+ T cells sorted from blood. The receptors originated from a human donor in good health.

This chain connects TRBV29-1 to TRBJ1-5; maybe TRBD1 (6 bases). The V gene lost 6 bases and the J gene lost 4 bases, with 13 bases spanning the gap. This CDR3 has 13 amino acids. The germline V gene has CDR1 SQVTM and CDR2 ANQGSEA. The CDR3 reads CSVSGGLNQPQHF. DNA for the CDR3: TGCAGCGTGTCTGGGGGGCTGAATCAGCCCCAGCATTTT.

V and J are TRBV5-1 and TRBJ2-5, with TRBD2 identical over 7 bases. The J call may be wrong; the DNA end is better matched by TRBJ2-7. This CDR3 has 11 amino acids. Germline values: CDR1 SGHRS, CDR2 YFSETQ. For the CDR3, the DNA is TGCGCCAGCAGCTGGGGGGGCGAGCAGTACTTC. This translates into CASSWGGEQYF.

V and J are TRBV28 and TRBJ2-1; maybe TRBD2 (5 bases). The CDR3 is 12 amino acids. V lost 10 bases, J lost 3 bases, and 10 bases lay in between. In germline, CDR1 is MDHEN, CDR2 SYDVKM. The CDR3 coding sequence is TGTGCCACCGAACGGGGCTACAATGAGCAGTTCTTC. This encodes CATERGYNEQFF.

This clone was counted once. This chain uses TRBV30 with TRBJ1-1; no reliable D call. V lost 3 bases and J lost 7, with 12 bases in between. CDR3 size: 12 residues. Germline values: CDR1 GTSNPN, CDR2 SVGIG (reference sequence). CDR3 nucleotides: TGTGCCTGGAGCGCCCGCCACGGTGAAGCTTTCTTT. Translated: CAWSARHGEAFF.